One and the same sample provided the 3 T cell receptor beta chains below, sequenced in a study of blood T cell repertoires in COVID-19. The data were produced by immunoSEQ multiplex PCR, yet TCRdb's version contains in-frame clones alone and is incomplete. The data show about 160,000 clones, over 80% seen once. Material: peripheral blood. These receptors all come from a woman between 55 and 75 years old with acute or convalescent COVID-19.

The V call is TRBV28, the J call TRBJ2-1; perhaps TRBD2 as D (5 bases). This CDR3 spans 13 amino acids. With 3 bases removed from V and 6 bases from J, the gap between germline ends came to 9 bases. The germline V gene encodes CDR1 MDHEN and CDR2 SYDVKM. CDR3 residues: CASSFRGSNEQFF. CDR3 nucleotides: TGTGCCAGCAGTTTCCGAGGGTCCAATGAGCAGTTCTTC.

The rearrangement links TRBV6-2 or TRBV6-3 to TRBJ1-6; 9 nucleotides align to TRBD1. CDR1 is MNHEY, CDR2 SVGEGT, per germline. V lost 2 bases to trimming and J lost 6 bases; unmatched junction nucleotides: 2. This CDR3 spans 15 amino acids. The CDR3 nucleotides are TGTGCCAGCAGTTACCCGGGACAGGGTAATTCACCCCTCCACTTT. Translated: CASSYPGQGNSPLHF.

The CDR3 loop is CASGKDWGETQYF. As DNA, the CDR3 is TGTGCCAGCGGGAAGGACTGGGGAGAGACCCAGTACTTC. The rearrangement uses TRBV6-5 and TRBJ2-5, with a possible D match to TRBD2 (5 bases). This CDR3 comprises 13 residues. V dropped 8 bases and J dropped 4 bases, with 14 bases sitting between them. CDR1 is MNHEY and CDR2 is SVGAGI in the germline V gene.